This T cell receptor beta chain was profiled in a study of T cell responses to AZD1222 COVID-19 vaccine. Study-wide background: Second-dose intervals of approximately 4 or approximately 12 weeks were pooled. Study-level results: At study baseline, merely six AZD1222 recipients were seropositive. Females outnumbered males among donors, who were mostly white British; clonal diversity was possibly underestimated.

Produced via immunoSEQ multiplex PCR; TCRdb's table is partial and in-frame only. The sample carries 100,000 to 150,000 clones, approximately 90% recorded once. The germline V and J ends were trimmed by 1 base and 8 bases, with 11 bases remaining between them. The CDR3 has 14 residues. Germline values: CDR1 MDHEN, CDR2 SYDVKM. As to this clone: Its antigen remains unknown.

This chain connects TRBV28 to TRBJ1-4, with D perhaps matching TRBD1 (6 bases). The source of this sequence is an adult in good health. The sample was peripheral blood, taken on day 0 of AZD1222 vaccination. In DNA, the CDR3 is TGTGCCAGCAGTTTATTAACAGGGACAGAAAAACTGTTTTTT. Protein: CASSLLTGTEKLFF.